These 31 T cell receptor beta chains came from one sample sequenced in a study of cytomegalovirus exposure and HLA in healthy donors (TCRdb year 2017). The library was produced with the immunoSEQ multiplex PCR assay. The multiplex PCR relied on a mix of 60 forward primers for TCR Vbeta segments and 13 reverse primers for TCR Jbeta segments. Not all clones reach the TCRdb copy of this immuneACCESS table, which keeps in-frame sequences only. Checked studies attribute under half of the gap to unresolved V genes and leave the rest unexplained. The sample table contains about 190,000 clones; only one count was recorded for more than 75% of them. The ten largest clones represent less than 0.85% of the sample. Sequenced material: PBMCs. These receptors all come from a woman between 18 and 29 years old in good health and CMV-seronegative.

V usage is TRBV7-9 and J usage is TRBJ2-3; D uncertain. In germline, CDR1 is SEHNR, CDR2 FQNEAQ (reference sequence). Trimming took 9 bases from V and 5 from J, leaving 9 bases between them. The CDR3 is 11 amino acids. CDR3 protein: CASRPIDTQYF. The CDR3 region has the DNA TGTGCCAGTCGTCCTATAGATACGCAGTATTTT. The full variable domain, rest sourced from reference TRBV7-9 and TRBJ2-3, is DTGVSQNPRHKITKRGQNVTFRCDPISEHNRLYWYRQTLGQGPEFLTYFQNEAQLEKSRLLSDRFSAERPKGSFSTLEIQRTEQGDSAMYLCASRPIDTQYFGPGTRLTVL.

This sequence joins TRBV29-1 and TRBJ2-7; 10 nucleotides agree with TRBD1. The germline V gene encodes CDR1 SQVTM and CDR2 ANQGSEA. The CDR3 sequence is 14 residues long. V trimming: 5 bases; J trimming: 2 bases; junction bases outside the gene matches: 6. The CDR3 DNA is TGCAGCGTTACTGGGACAGGGGATCCCTACGAGCAGTACTTC. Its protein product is CSVTGTGDPYEQYF.

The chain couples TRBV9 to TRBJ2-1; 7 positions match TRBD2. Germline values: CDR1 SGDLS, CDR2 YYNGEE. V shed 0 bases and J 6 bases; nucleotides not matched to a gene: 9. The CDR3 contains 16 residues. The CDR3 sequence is CASSVGGRERGNEQFF. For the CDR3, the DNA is TGTGCCAGCAGCGTAGGCGGGCGGGAGAGGGGCAATGAGCAGTTCTTC. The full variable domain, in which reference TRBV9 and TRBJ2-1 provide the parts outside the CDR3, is DSGVTQTPKHLITATGQRVTLRCSPRSGDLSVYWYQQSLDQGLQFLIQYYNGEERAKGNILERFSAQQFPDLHSELNLSSLELGDSALYFCASSVGGRERGNEQFFGPGTRLTVL.

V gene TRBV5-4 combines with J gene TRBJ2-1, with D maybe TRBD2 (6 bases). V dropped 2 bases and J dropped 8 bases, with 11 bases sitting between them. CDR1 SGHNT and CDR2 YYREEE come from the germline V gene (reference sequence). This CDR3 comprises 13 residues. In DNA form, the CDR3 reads TGTGCCAGCAGCTTTCCTAGCGTAGATGAGCAGTTCTTC. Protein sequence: CASSFPSVDEQFF. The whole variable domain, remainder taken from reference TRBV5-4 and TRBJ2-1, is ETGVTQSPTHLIKTRGQQVTLRCSSQSGHNTVSWYQQALGQGPQFIFQYYREEENGRGNFPPRFSGLQFPNYSSELNVNALELDDSALYLCASSFPSVDEQFFGPGTRLTVL.

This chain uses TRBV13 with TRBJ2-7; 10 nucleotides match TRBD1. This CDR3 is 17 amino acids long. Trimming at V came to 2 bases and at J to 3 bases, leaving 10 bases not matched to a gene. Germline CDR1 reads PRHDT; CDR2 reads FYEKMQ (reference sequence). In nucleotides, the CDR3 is TGTGCCAGCAGCTTAATTCGTCCAGGGACAGGGGACTACGAGCAGTACTTC. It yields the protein CASSLIRPGTGDYEQYF. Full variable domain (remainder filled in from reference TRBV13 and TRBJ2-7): AAGVIQSPRHLIKEKRETATLKCYPIPRHDTVYWYQQGPGQDPQFLISFYEKMQSDKGSIPDRFSAQQFSDYHSELNMSSLELGDSALYFCASSLIRPGTGDYEQYFGPGTRLTVT.

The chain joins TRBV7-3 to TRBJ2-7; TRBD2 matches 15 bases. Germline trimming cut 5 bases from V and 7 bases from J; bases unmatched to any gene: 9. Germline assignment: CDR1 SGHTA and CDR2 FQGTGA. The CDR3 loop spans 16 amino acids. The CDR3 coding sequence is TGTGCCAGCAGCCCCCGGGGACTAGCGGGAGGAGGGGAGCAGTACTTC. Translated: CASSPRGLAGGGEQYF.

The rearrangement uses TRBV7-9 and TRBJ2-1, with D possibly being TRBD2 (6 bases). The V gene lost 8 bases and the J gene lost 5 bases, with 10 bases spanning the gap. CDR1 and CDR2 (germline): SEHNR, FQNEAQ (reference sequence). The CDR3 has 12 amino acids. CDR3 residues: CASGGGNNEQFF. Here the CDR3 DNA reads TGTGCCAGCGGTGGCGGGAACAATGAGCAGTTCTTC. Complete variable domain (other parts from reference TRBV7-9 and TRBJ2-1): DTGVSQNPRHKITKRGQNVTFRCDPISEHNRLYWYRQTLGQGPEFLTYFQNEAQLEKSRLLSDRFSAERPKGSFSTLEIQRTEQGDSAMYLCASGGGNNEQFFGPGTRLTVL.

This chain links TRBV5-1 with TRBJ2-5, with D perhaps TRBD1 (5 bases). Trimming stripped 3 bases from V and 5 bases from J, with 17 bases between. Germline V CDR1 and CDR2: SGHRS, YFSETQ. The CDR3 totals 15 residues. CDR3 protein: CASSSGQVVFETQYF. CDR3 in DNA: TGCGCCAGCAGCTCAGGACAAGTGGTATTCGAGACCCAGTACTTC.

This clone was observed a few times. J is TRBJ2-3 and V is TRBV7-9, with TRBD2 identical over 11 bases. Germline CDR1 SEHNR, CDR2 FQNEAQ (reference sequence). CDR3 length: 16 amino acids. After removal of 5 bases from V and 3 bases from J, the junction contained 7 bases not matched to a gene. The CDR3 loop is CASSPLAGGPTDTQYF. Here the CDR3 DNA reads TGTGCCAGCAGCCCCTTAGCGGGGGGGCCGACAGATACGCAGTATTTT. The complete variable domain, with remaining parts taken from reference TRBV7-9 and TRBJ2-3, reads DTGVSQNPRHKITKRGQNVTFRCDPISEHNRLYWYRQTLGQGPEFLTYFQNEAQLEKSRLLSDRFSAERPKGSFSTLEIQRTEQGDSAMYLCASSPLAGGPTDTQYFGPGTRLTVL.

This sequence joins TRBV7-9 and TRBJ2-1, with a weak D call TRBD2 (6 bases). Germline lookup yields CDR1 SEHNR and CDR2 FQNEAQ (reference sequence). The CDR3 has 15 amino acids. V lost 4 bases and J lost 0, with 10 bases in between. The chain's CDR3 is CASSSGRSSYNEQFF. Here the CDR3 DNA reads TGTGCCAGCAGCTCGGGGAGGAGCTCCTACAATGAGCAGTTCTTC.

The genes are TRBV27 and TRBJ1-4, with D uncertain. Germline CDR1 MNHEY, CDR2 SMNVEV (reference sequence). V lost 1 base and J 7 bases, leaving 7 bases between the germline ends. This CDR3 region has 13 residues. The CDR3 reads CASSLLASEKLFF. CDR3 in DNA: TGTGCCAGCAGTTTATTGGCAAGTGAAAAACTGTTTTTT.

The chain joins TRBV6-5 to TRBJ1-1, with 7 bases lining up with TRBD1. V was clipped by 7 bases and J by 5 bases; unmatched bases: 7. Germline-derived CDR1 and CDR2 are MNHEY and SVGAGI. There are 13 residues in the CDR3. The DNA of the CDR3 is TGTGCCAGCACTAGGGGGCGCGCAACTGAAGCTTTCTTT. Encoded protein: CASTRGRATEAFF.

The CDR3 DNA sequence: TGTGCCAGCAGCCTGCCGGGACAGGGAACTGGAAACACCATATATTTT. Translated: CASSLPGQGTGNTIYF. The chain uses TRBV5-6 and TRBJ1-3; 9 bases line up with TRBD1. CDR1 and CDR2 (germline): SGHDT, YYEEEE. The CDR3 is made up of 16 amino acids. The V and J ends lost 4 bases and 2 bases, in that order; junction bases with no gene match: 7. Looking up the rest from reference TRBV5-6 and TRBJ1-3 gives the full variable domain: DAGVTQSPTHLIKTRGQQVTLRCSPKSGHDTVSWYQQALGQGPQFIFQYYEEEERQRGNFPDRFSGHQFPNYSSELNVNALLLGDSALYLCASSLPGQGTGNTIYFGEGSWLTVV.

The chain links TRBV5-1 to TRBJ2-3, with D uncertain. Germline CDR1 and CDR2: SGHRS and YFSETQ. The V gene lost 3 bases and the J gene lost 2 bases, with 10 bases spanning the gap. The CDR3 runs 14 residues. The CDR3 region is CASSSFYFTDTQYF. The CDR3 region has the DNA TGCGCCAGCAGCTCTTTCTACTTCACAGATACGCAGTATTTT.

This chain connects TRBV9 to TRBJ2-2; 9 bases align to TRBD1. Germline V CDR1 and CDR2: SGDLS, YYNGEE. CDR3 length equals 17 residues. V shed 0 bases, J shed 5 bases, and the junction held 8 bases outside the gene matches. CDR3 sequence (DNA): TGTGCCAGCAGCGTAGCGGGTTCGGGGACAGGGACCGGGGAGCTGTTTTTT. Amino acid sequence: CASSVAGSGTGTGELFF.

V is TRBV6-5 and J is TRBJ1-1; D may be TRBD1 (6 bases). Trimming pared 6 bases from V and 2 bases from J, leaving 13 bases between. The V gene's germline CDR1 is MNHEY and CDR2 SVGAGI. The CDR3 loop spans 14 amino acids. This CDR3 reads CASRPGQINTEAFF. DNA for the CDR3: TGTGCCAGCAGACCCGGACAGATAAACACTGAAGCTTTCTTT.

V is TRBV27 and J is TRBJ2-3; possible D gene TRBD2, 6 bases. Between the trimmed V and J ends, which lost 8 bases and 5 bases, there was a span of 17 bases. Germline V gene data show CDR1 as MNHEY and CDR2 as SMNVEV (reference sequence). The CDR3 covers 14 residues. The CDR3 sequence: CASALGGPGDTQYF. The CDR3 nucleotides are TGTGCCAGCGCCCTCGGAGGGCCTGGAGATACGCAGTATTTT.

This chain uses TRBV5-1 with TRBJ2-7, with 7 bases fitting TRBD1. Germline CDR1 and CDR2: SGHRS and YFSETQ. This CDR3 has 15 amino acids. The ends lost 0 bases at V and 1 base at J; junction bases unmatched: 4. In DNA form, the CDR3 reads TGCGCCAGCAGCTTGGGGGGACAGAGATCCTACGAGCAGTACTTC. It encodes CASSLGGQRSYEQYF.

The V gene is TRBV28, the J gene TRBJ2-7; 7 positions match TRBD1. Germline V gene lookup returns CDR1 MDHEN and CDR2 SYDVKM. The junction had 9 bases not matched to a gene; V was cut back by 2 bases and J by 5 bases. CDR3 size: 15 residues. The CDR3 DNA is TGTGCCAGCAGTTTAGTCGGGACAGCTATTGACGAGCAGTACTTC. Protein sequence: CASSLVGTAIDEQYF.

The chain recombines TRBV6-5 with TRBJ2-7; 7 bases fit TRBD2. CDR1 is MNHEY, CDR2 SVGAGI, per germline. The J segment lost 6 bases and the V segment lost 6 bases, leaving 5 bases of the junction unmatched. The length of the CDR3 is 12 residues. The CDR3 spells CASSPWGGEQYF. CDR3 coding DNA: TGTGCCAGCAGCCCCTGGGGGGGCGAGCAGTACTTC.

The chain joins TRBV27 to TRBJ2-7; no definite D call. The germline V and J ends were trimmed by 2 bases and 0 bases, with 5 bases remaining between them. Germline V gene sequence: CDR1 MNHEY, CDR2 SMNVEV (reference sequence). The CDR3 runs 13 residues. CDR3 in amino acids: CASSLIYSYEQYF. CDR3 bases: TGTGCCAGCAGTTTAATCTACTCCTACGAGCAGTACTTC.

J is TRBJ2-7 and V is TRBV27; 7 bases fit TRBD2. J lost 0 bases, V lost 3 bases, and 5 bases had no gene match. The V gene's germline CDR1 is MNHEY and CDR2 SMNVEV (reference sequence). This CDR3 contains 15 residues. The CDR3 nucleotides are TGTGCCAGCAGTTTCTTTGCGGGGGTCTCCTACGAGCAGTACTTC. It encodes CASSFFAGVSYEQYF.

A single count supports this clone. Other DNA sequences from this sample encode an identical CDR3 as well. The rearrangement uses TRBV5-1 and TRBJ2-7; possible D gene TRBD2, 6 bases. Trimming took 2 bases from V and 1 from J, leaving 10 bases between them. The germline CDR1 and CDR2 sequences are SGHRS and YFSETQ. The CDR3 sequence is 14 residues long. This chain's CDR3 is CASSFGGASYEQYF. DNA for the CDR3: TGCGCCAGCAGCTTCGGGGGTGCTTCCTACGAGCAGTACTTC.

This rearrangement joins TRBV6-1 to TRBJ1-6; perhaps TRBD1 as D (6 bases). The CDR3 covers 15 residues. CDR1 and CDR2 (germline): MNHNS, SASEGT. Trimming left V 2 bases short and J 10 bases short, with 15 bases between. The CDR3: CASSEPGHSRSPLHF. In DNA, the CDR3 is TGTGCCAGCAGTGAACCGGGACACAGTAGATCACCCCTCCACTTT.

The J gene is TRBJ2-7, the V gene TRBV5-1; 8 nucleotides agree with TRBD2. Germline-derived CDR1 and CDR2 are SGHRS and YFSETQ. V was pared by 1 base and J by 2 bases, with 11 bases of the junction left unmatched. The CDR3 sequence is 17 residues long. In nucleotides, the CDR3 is TGCGCCAGCAGCTTGAAAAGCGCTAGCGGGTTTCCCTACGAGCAGTACTTC. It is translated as CASSLKSASGFPYEQYF.

The chain's CDR3 is CASSSLGQDLSYEQYF. CDR3 coding DNA: TGTGCCAGCAGTTCGCTGGGACAGGACCTCTCCTACGAGCAGTACTTC. The chain has TRBV27 and TRBJ2-7; 8 bases match TRBD1. This CDR3 is 16 amino acids long. V trimming: 4 bases; J trimming: 0 bases; junction bases outside the gene matches: 8. In germline, CDR1 is MNHEY, CDR2 SMNVEV (reference sequence).

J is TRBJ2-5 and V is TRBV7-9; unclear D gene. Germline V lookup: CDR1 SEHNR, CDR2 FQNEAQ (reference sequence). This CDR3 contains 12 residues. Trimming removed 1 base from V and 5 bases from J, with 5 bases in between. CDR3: CASSLGSETQYF. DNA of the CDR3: TGTGCCAGCAGCTTAGGAAGCGAGACCCAGTACTTC.

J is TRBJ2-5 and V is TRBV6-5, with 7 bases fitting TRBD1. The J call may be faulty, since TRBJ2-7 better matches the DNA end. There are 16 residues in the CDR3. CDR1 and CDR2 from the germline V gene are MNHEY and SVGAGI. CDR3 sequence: CASSYFLGTATYEQYF. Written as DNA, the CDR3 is TGTGCCAGCAGTTACTTCCTCGGGACAGCAACCTACGAGCAGTACTTC.

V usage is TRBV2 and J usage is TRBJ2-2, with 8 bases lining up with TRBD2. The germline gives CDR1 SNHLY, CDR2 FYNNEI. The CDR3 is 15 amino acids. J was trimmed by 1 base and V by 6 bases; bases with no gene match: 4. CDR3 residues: CASSRGGMNTGELFF. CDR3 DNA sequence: TGTGCCAGCAGCCGGGGGGGCATGAACACCGGGGAGCTGTTTTTT.

The CDR3 DNA follows: TGTGCCAGCAGTGGACAGGGACCCTACGAGCAGTACTTC. Protein product: CASSGQGPYEQYF. V gene TRBV28 combines with J gene TRBJ2-7; 8 nucleotides match TRBD1. Per germline, CDR1 MDHEN and CDR2 SYDVKM. V was clipped by 5 bases and J by 2 bases; unmatched bases: 2. CDR3 length: 13 amino acids.

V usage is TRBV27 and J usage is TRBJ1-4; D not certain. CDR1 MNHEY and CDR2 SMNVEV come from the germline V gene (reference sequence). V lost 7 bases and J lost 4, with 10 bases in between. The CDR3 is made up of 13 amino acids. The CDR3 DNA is TGTGCCAGCATTATCGACTTTAATGAAAAACTGTTTTTT. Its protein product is CASIIDFNEKLFF. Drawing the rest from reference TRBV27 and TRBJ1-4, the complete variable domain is EAQVTQNPRYLITVTGKKLTVTCSQNMNHEYMSWYRQDPGLGLRQIYYSMNVEVTDKGDVPEGYKVSRKEKRNFPLILESPSPNQTSLYFCASIIDFNEKLFFGSGTQLSVL.